This note documents a single TCR beta chain sequence. The germline V gene has CDR1 SGHTA and CDR2 FQGNSA. The CDR3 totals 15 residues. Trimming took 5 bases from V and 0 from J, leaving 14 bases between them. The sample comes from a study of cytomegalovirus exposure and HLA in healthy donors. 60 Vbeta and 13 Jbeta primers were used in PCR. Profiled with immunoSEQ multiplex PCR; TCRdb holds only in-frame clones, not every one. Counted here are about 200,000 clones, 60% to 80% occurring once; the ten biggest clones make up around 1.8%. All donors participated as healthy donors of bone marrow. The sequenced material came from PBMCs. This receptor was taken from a man between 18 and 35 years old in good health and CMV-seronegative. The rearrangement uses TRBV7-2 and TRBJ2-7, with TRBD2 as a possible D gene (6 bases). This CDR3 reads CASSPGRGNSYEQYF. CDR3 DNA: TGTGCCAGCAGCCCCGGACGGGGGAACTCCTACGAGCAGTACTTC.